Listed here are 8 T cell receptor beta chains from one sample, sequenced in a study of T cell responses to AZD1222 COVID-19 vaccine (dated by TCRdb to the early 2020s). This specimen's time point label, interpreted: baseline before first vaccination. Library construction relied on the immunoSEQ multiplex PCR assay. TCRdb re-hosts the immuneACCESS table, in-frame sequences only. Its copies lack some clones; in the studies checked, an unresolved V gene accounts for under half of them, and the cause for the rest is not known. In all, the sample holds some 140,000 clones, and 90% of those were seen once. The top ten constitute approximately 17% of the sample. The specimen comprised peripheral blood, sampled on day 0 of AZD1222 vaccination. These receptors all stem from an adult in good health.

This clone appeared once. This chain's CDR3 is CASSLRGTDGYTF. The DNA of the CDR3 is TGTGCCAGCAGTTTAAGGGGGACAGATGGCTACACCTTC. V and J are TRBV27 and TRBJ1-2; 7 positions agree with TRBD1. With 2 bases clipped from V and 6 bases from J, the junction kept 3 bases outside the gene matches. The CDR3 extends over 13 amino acids. CDR1 MNHEY and CDR2 SMNVEV come from the germline V gene (reference sequence).

This rearrangement joins TRBV27 to TRBJ2-7; 7 bases line up with TRBD2. The CDR3 contains 15 residues. V gave up 5 bases and J gave up 3 bases; unmatched junction bases: 10. Looked up from germline, CDR1 is MNHEY and CDR2 is SMNVEV (reference sequence). The CDR3 DNA sequence: TGTGCCAGCAGTCACCCTCGCGGGGGAGACTACGAGCAGTACTTC. Its protein is CASSHPRGGDYEQYF.

The V gene is TRBV5-6, the J gene TRBJ2-2; no clear D. The V gene's germline CDR1 is SGHDT and CDR2 YYEEEE. The V end was cut by 2 bases, the J end by 6 bases, with 17 bases between. The CDR3 sequence is 16 residues long. The CDR3 region is CASSFSRDRSAGELFF. The CDR3 DNA reads TGTGCCAGCAGCTTTTCCCGAGACCGGTCCGCCGGGGAGCTGTTTTTT.

This chain uses TRBV6-5 with TRBJ1-1, with TRBD1 matching over 7 bases. V lost 1 base and J lost 1; bases outside the gene matches: 6. The CDR3 contains 16 residues. Looked up from germline, CDR1 is MNHEY and CDR2 is SVGAGI. CDR3 sequence: CASSYLTGQRNTEAFF. The CDR3 bases are TGTGCCAGCAGTTACTTAACGGGACAGAGGAACACTGAAGCTTTCTTT.

This clone was observed once. This chain links TRBV27 with TRBJ2-2; no clear D. The CDR3 is made up of 14 amino acids. Per the germline V gene, CDR1 is MNHEY and CDR2 is SMNVEV (reference sequence). V was trimmed by 3 bases and J by 3 bases, leaving 8 bases between them. The CDR3 protein is CASSFGWDTGELFF. The CDR3 DNA is TGTGCCAGCAGTTTCGGATGGGACACCGGGGAGCTGTTTTTT.

The chain uses TRBV7-2 and TRBJ2-3; D possibly corresponds to TRBD1 (6 bases). Trimming removed 3 bases at V and 3 bases at J, with 7 bases between. There are 13 residues in the CDR3. Germline V CDR1 and CDR2: SGHTA, FQGNSA. The CDR3 DNA follows: TGTGCCAGCAGCTTCAGGGGAACAGATACGCAGTATTTT. Residues: CASSFRGTDTQYF.

The V and J genes are TRBV7-6 and TRBJ2-1; TRBD2 matches 11 bases. CDR3 length: 16 residues. Germline V CDR1 and CDR2: SGHVS, FNYEAQ. With 0 bases clipped from V and 7 bases from J, the junction kept 5 bases outside the gene matches. CDR3 residues: CASSLATSGTRNEQFF. In nucleotides, the CDR3 is TGTGCCAGCAGCTTAGCGACTAGCGGGACGAGGAATGAGCAGTTCTTC.

V gene TRBV7-2 combines with J gene TRBJ1-5; possibly TRBD1 for D (5 bases). This CDR3 spans 18 amino acids. Germline CDR1 reads SGHTA; CDR2 reads FQGNSA. Trimming pared 5 bases from V and 2 bases from J, leaving 22 bases between. The CDR3 loop reads CASSTVRGAPGGNQPQHF. CDR3 DNA sequence: TGTGCCAGCAGCACGGTCCGGGGAGCGCCGGGGGGCAATCAGCCCCAGCATTTT.